This entry lists 8 T cell receptor beta chains sequenced from one sample in a study of liver allograft versus peripheral blood T cells. Overall study context: T cell receptor repertoires in transplanted livers were compared with those in recipients' peripheral blood.

MiXCR, run by TCRdb on the reads, gives a single entry per CDR3 protein. The sample includes about 8,400 distinct CDR3 sequences, 17% of them seen just once. These receptors were taken from a human patient who had a liver transplant. Some T cells may be the graft donor's.

The chain employs TRBV18 and TRBJ1-2; 7 bases line up with TRBD1. Unmatched junction bases numbered 6, after V lost 1 base and J lost 1 base. There are 16 residues in the CDR3. Germline CDR1 and CDR2: KGHSH and LQKENI. CDR3 bases: TGTGCCAGCTCACCACGGGACAGAAAGGTTAACTATGGCTACACCTTC. Its translation: CASSPRDRKVNYGYTF.

By proportion, this clonotype is medium-sized. The V gene is TRBV6-5, the J gene TRBJ1-6; unclear D gene. Trimming left V 0 bases short and J 14 bases short, with 11 bases between. Germline values: CDR1 MNHEY, CDR2 SVGAGI. The CDR3 consists of 13 residues. Here the CDR3 reads CASSYSRGLALHF. CDR3 nucleotide sequence: TGTGCCAGCAGTTACTCCCGGGGTCTCGCCCTCCACTTT.

Relative to its sample, this clonotype is medium-sized. The chain combines TRBV29-1 with TRBJ1-2; D perhaps matches TRBD1 (5 bases). V lost 1 base to trimming and J lost 1 base, with 13 bases between them. The V gene's germline CDR1 is SQVTM and CDR2 ANQGSEA. The CDR3 has 15 residues. CDR3 sequence (DNA): TGCAGCGTTGAAGCCCCTACAGGACTTAACTATGGCTACACCTTC. As protein: CSVEAPTGLNYGYTF.

This clonotype is classed as medium-sized (0.01 to 0.1%). This sequence joins TRBV28 and TRBJ1-2, with D perhaps TRBD1 (5 bases). Trimming removed 3 bases from V and 3 bases from J, with 17 bases in between. The germline gives CDR1 MDHEN, CDR2 SYDVKM. The CDR3 has 16 amino acids. The CDR3, as DNA: TGTGCCAGCAGTTTCACCGGGACCCAGGACTACTATGGCTACACCTTC. Its protein product is CASSFTGTQDYYGYTF.

This clonotype is judged medium-sized (0.01 to 0.1%). The chain recombines TRBV6-1 with TRBJ2-1, with TRBD2 identical over 12 bases. This CDR3 comprises 19 residues. Trimming at V came to 5 bases and at J to 5 bases, leaving 16 bases not matched to a gene. Germline CDR1 and CDR2: MNHNS and SASEGT. The CDR3 protein is CASSYRDRRTSGANNEQFF. The CDR3 DNA is TGTGCCAGCAGTTACCGGGACAGGAGGACTAGCGGGGCAAACAATGAGCAGTTCTTC.

Note on this clonotype: A much bigger clone sits one base away, suggesting this may be a read error. V is TRBV5-5 and J is TRBJ2-2; either TRBD1 or TRBD2 may supply D (5 bases each). Germline CDR1 SGHKS, CDR2 YYEKEE (reference sequence). CDR3 length equals 16 residues. The CDR3 loop reads CAGSLGRDANTGELFF. The CDR3 nucleotides read TGTGCCGGCAGCTTGGGACGGGACGCGAACACCGGGGAGCTGTTTTTT.

There are many counts of this clonotype. The V and J genes are TRBV19 and TRBJ1-1, with D possibly TRBD1 on 6 matching bases. The germline V and J ends were trimmed by 4 bases and 4 bases, with 13 bases remaining between them. This CDR3 comprises 14 residues. Per the germline V gene, CDR1 is LNHDA and CDR2 is SQIVND (reference sequence). CDR3 in amino acids: CASSTYTGPTEAFF. CDR3 bases: TGTGCCAGTAGTACCTACACAGGGCCCACTGAAGCTTTCTTT.

This clonotype is deemed medium-sized. V usage is TRBV27 and J usage is TRBJ1-2; a weak D match, TRBD1 (6 bases). CDR1 and CDR2 from the germline V gene are MNHEY and SMNVEV (reference sequence). The CDR3 totals 12 residues. V was trimmed by 2 bases and J by 8 bases, leaving 9 bases between them. Here the CDR3 reads CASSLGGRGYTF. CDR3 in DNA: TGTGCCAGCAGTTTAGGGGGGCGAGGCTACACCTTC.